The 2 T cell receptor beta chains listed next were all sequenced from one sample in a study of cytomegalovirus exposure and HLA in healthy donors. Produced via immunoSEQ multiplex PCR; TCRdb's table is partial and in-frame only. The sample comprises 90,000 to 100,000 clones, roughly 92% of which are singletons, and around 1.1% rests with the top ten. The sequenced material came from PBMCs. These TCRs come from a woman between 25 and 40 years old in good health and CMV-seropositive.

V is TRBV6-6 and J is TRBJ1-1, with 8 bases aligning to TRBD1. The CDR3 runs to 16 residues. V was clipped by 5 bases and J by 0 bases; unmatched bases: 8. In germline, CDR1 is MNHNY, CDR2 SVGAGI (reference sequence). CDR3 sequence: CASSHGQGGMNTEAFF. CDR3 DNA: TGTGCCAGCAGTCACGGACAGGGAGGGATGAACACTGAAGCTTTCTTT.

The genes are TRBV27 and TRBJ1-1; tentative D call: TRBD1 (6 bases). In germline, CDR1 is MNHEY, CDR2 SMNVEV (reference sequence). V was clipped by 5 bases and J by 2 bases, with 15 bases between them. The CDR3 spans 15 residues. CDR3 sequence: CASSPSQGANTEAFF. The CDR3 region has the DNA TGTGCCAGCAGTCCCTCACAGGGAGCCAACACTGAAGCTTTCTTT.